This TCR beta chain was recorded in a study of CD8 T cells in Susac syndrome. This clonotype appeared once. The target antigen is unknown. cDNA came from about 0.46 to 1 ug RNA primed by random hexamers. Each CDR3 protein gets one entry after TCRdb re-called the immunoSEQ multiplex PCR reads with MiXCR. The table records approximately 270,000 distinct CDR3 sequences, about 93% of them present only once. The germline CDR1 and CDR2 sequences are SGHRS and YFSETQ. V was cut by 0 bases and J by 0 bases, with 3 bases left in between. The CDR3 contains 13 residues. Notes on the study in general: Only a relatively small number of individuals were included in the TCR sequencing and HLA analysis.

TCR beta sequencing was performed on blood CD8+ and CD4+ T cells. Relapsing-remitting disease, either stable or active, was present in the treatment-naive patients who were the multiple sclerosis controls. The gene calls are TRBV5-1 and TRBJ1-2; no firm D call. The clonotype was recovered from a human donor with multiple sclerosis. Sample: CD4+ T cells from PBMCs. As DNA, the CDR3 is TGCGCCAGCAGCTTGGAACCTAACTATGGCTACACCTTC. Translation: CASSLEPNYGYTF. The entire variable domain, with the rest obtained from reference TRBV5-1 and TRBJ1-2, is as follows: KAGVTQTPRYLIKTRGQQVTLSCSPISGHRSVSWYQQTPGQGLQFLFEYFSETQRNKGNFPGRFSGRQFSNSRSEMNVSTLELGDSALYLCASSLEPNYGYTFGSGTRLTVV.